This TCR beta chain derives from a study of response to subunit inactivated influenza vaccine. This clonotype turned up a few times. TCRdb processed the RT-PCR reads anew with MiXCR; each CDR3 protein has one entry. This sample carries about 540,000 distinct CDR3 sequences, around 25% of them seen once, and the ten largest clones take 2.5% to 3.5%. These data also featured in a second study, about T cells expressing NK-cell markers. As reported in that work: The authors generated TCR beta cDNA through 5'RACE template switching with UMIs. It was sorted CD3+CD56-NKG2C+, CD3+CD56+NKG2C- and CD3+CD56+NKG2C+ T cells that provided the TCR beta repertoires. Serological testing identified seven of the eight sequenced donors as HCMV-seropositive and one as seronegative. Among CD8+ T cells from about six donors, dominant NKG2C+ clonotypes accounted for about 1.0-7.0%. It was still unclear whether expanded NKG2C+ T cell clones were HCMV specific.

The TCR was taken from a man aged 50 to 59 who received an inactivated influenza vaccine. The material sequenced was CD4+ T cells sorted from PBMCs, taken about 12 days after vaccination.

Here the CDR3 reads CSAKGTSQPQHF. CDR3 coding DNA: TGCAGTGCTAAAGGGACCTCCCAGCCCCAGCATTTT. The V gene is TRBV20-1, the J gene TRBJ1-5; maybe TRBD1 (5 bases). Germline assignment: CDR1 DFQATT and CDR2 SNEGSKA (reference sequence). The CDR3 is made up of 12 amino acids. Between the trimmed V and J ends, which lost 4 bases and 7 bases, there was a span of 11 bases.